One and the same sample provided the 8 T cell receptor beta chains below, sequenced in a study of tumor and adjacent non-tumor tissue in lung cancer. TCRbeta libraries were built with three rounds of nested PCR, modified from ARM-PCR. One entry per CDR3 protein results from TCRdb running MiXCR on the multiplex PCR reads. The sample carries fewer than 85,000 distinct CDR3 sequences, around 85% recorded once. RNA was extracted from bulk tissue without any cell sorting. The sample consisted of lung tumor tissue. The receptors originated from a woman aged 45-65 years with non-small cell lung cancer.

Points on this clonotype: A read error may account for a junction end that differs from germline. This sequence joins TRBV20-1 and TRBJ2-2; maybe TRBD2 (5 bases). The CDR3 runs 13 residues. The germline gives CDR1 DFQATT, CDR2 SNEGSKA (reference sequence). Written as DNA, the CDR3 is TGCAGTGCTAGAGAACTCCTGTACGGGGAGCTGTTATTT. Amino acid sequence: CSARELLYGELLF.

Within the sample, this clonotype is medium-sized. This chain links TRBV20-1 with TRBJ1-1; D is undetermined. Per the germline V gene, CDR1 is DFQATT and CDR2 is SNEGSKA (reference sequence). V dropped 6 bases and J dropped 6 bases, with 17 bases sitting between them. The CDR3 has 13 residues. The chain's CDR3 is CSALGTFKPEAFF. CDR3 DNA sequence: TGCAGTGCCCTAGGAACTTTTAAACCTGAAGCTTTCTTT.

With regard to this clonotype: A junction boundary mismatches the germline segment, possibly from a read error. J is TRBJ2-7 and V is TRBV7-8; D unresolved. The CDR3 is made up of 14 amino acids. Germline CDR1 is SGHVS and CDR2 is FQNEAQ. As DNA, the CDR3 is TGTGCCAGCAGCATAGATCAGCTCTCCTACGATCAGTACTTC. Protein sequence: CASSIDQLSYDQYF.

Comment on this clonotype: A junction end diverges from the germline sequence, so it may reflect a read error. This CDR3 is CASSHSWSDYVYTF. The DNA for the CDR3 is TGTGCTAGCAGCCATTCATGGTCCGACTATGTCTACACCTTC. The gene calls are TRBV7-8 and TRBJ1-2; unclear D gene. The CDR3 consists of 14 residues. CDR1 is SGHVS and CDR2 is FQNEAQ in the germline V gene. The variable domain in full, with the rest retrieved from reference TRBV7-8 and TRBJ1-2, is GAGVSQSPRYKVAKRGQDVALRCDPISGHVSLFWYQQALGQGPEFLTYFQNEAQLDKSGLPSDRFFAERPEGSVSTLKIQRTQQEDSAVYLCASSHSWSDYVYTFGSGTRLTVV.

The chain links TRBV6-6 to TRBJ1-1; TRBD1 might be the D (5 bases). The CDR3 extends over 15 amino acids. CDR1 is MNHNY, CDR2 SVGAGI, per germline (reference sequence). Trimming took off 5 bases at V and 4 bases at J, with 17 bases between the two ends. The CDR3 sequence is CASSDPGTATTEAFF. CDR3 in DNA: TGTGCCAGCAGTGACCCCGGGACGGCTACCACTGAAGCTTTCTTT.

This clonotype was counted ten times or more. The chain links TRBV7-9 to TRBJ1-2; 8 bases align to TRBD1. Germline CDR1 and CDR2: SEHNR and FQNEAQ (reference sequence). V lost 1 base, J lost 7 bases, and 8 bases stayed unmatched. This CDR3 is built from 15 residues. In DNA form, the CDR3 reads TGTGCCAGCAGCTTAGACAGGGGGGACGCGAGTGGCTACACCTTC. It is translated as CASSLDRGDASGYTF.

This rearrangement joins TRBV12-3 or TRBV12-4 to TRBJ2-5, with D tentatively TRBD1 (5 bases). The germline V and J ends were trimmed by 7 bases and 5 bases, with 14 bases remaining between them. This CDR3 has 13 amino acids. The CDR3 DNA sequence: TGTGCCAGCAATTTGGCCAAGGGGGAGACCCAGTACTTC. Encoded protein: CASNLAKGETQYF.

About this clonotype: At one of its ends the junction is not consistent with the germline gene, which may arise from a read error. The rearrangement links TRBV18 to TRBJ2-1, with 7 bases identical to TRBD2. The CDR3 has 18 amino acids. Looked up from germline, CDR1 is KGHSH and CDR2 is LQKENI. CDR3 nucleotide sequence: TGTGTCAGCTCACCTGCCGGGAGGAACCCATTAGAATACAATGAGCACTTCTTC. As protein: CVSSPAGRNPLEYNEHFF. Complete variable domain (other parts from reference TRBV18 and TRBJ2-1): NAGVMQNPRHLVRRRGQEARLRCSPMKGHSHVYWYRQLPEEGLKFMVYLQKENIIDESGMPKERFSAEFPKEGPSILRIQQVVRGDSAAYFCVSSPAGRNPLEYNEHFFGPGTRLTVL.